The 13 T cell receptor beta chains given below trace back to one sample, sequenced in a study of blood T cell repertoires in COVID-19. Assay used: immunoSEQ multiplex PCR; TCRdb lists only in-frame clones, some missing. Among about 240,000 clones listed, around four fifths were seen once. The sequenced sample was peripheral blood. The receptor source for this set is a woman aged 70-85 years with acute or convalescent COVID-19.

CDR3 sequence reads: CASSLRGYNGYTF. CDR3 nucleotide sequence: TGTGCCAGCAGTTTACGCGGGTATAATGGCTACACCTTC. V is TRBV27 and J is TRBJ1-2; D is unclear. Germline assignment: CDR1 MNHEY and CDR2 SMNVEV (reference sequence). V lost 2 bases and J 6 bases, leaving 10 bases between the germline ends. This CDR3 contains 13 residues.

V and J are TRBV5-4 and TRBJ1-6; no reliable D call. The germline V gene encodes CDR1 SGHNT and CDR2 YYREEE (reference sequence). With 4 bases removed from V and 0 bases from J, the gap between germline ends came to 8 bases. This CDR3 spans 15 amino acids. CDR3 residues: CASSPGVSYNSPLHF. The CDR3 DNA reads as TGTGCCAGCAGCCCGGGAGTCTCCTATAATTCACCCCTCCACTTT.

CDR3 sequence (DNA): TGTGCCGCAACAGGACCCAATCAGCCCCAGCATTTT. It is translated as CAATGPNQPQHF. The chain joins TRBV6-6 to TRBJ1-5; tentatively, D is TRBD1 (5 bases). V was shortened by 11 bases and J by 3 bases, with 11 bases between the two germline ends. Germline CDR1 reads MNHNY; CDR2 reads SVGAGI (reference sequence). This CDR3 spans 12 amino acids.

This chain links TRBV6-2 or TRBV6-3 with TRBJ2-7; 10 bases match TRBD2. Germline loops: CDR1 MNHEY, CDR2 SVGEGT. There are 14 residues in the CDR3. J lost 4 bases, V lost 6 bases, and 6 bases had no gene match. The CDR3 DNA is TGTGCCAGCAGCCTCCTAGCGGGGGCTTACGAGCAGTACTTC. Translation: CASSLLAGAYEQYF.

This clone has more than one count but fewer than ten. This sequence joins TRBV6-1 and TRBJ1-1; D gene unclear. The CDR3 has 14 amino acids. Trimming pared 1 base from V and 6 bases from J, leaving 12 bases between. Germline lookup yields CDR1 MNHNS and CDR2 SASEGT. CDR3 sequence reads: CASSEGVWGAEAFF. The CDR3 DNA reads as TGTGCCAGCAGTGAAGGAGTTTGGGGAGCTGAAGCTTTCTTT.

This chain links TRBV29-1 with TRBJ2-1; 11 nucleotides align to TRBD2. CDR3 size: 17 residues. The V and J ends lost 1 base and 2 bases, in that order; junction bases with no gene match: 7. Germline CDR1 and CDR2: SQVTM and ANQGSEA. For the CDR3, the DNA is TGCAGCGTTGAAGGTAGCGGGGGGGCCCTCCCCTACAATGAGCAGTTCTTC. Its translation is CSVEGSGGALPYNEQFF.

In DNA, the CDR3 is TGTGCCAGCAGCTTGAAACGCGATCATAGCAATCAGCCCCAGCATTTT. It encodes CASSLKRDHSNQPQHF. This chain joins TRBV5-6 and TRBJ1-5; D not certain. The germline V gene has CDR1 SGHDT and CDR2 YYEEEE. V shed 1 base and J shed 0 bases, with 11 bases lying between them. The CDR3 is made up of 16 amino acids.

This clone was picked up one time. CDR3 in DNA: TGTGCCAGCAGCTCGCGACAGAACAATGAGCAGTTCTTC. Translation gives CASSSRQNNEQFF. The rearrangement links TRBV5-6 to TRBJ2-1; possible D gene TRBD1, 5 bases. Between the trimmed V and J ends, which lost 3 bases and 5 bases, there was a span of 9 bases. CDR3 length: 13 amino acids. The germline V gene has CDR1 SGHDT and CDR2 YYEEEE.

This clone came up once. The V and J genes are TRBV4-3 and TRBJ1-1; possibly TRBD1 for D (5 bases). Germline V gene data show CDR1 as LGHNA and CDR2 as YSLEER. Trimming stripped 0 bases from V and 9 bases from J, with 20 bases between. This CDR3 region has 16 residues. The CDR3 is CASSQDAGRLNVKAFF. The CDR3 DNA is TGCGCCAGCAGCCAAGATGCAGGGCGCCTTAACGTTAAAGCTTTCTTT.

The rearrangement links TRBV5-6 to TRBJ2-4; D remains ambiguous. Germline V CDR1 and CDR2: SGHDT, YYEEEE. The V end lost 0 bases, the J end lost 0 bases, and 4 bases lay between the germline ends. The CDR3 contains 14 residues. The CDR3 DNA is TGTGCCAGCAGCTTGGCACTAGCCAAAAACATTCAGTACTTC. It yields the protein CASSLALAKNIQYF.

About this clone: At one of its ends the junction is not consistent with the germline gene, which may arise from a read error. The chain links TRBV12-3 or TRBV12-4 to TRBJ2-3, with 12 nucleotides matching TRBD2. This CDR3 has 12 amino acids. The CDR3, as DNA: TGTGCCAGCACCTTTGGACTAGCGGGGAGGGATTTT. Its translation is CASTFGLAGRDF.

The chain couples TRBV12-5 to TRBJ1-2; a weak D match, TRBD1 (6 bases). The CDR3 runs to 14 residues. Germline CDR1 reads LGHNT; CDR2 reads FRNRAP. V dropped 2 bases and J dropped 3 bases, with 10 bases sitting between them. The CDR3 nucleotides are TGTGCTAGTGGTTTGTTTGGGGGCGACTATGGCTACACCTTC. Protein sequence: CASGLFGGDYGYTF.

The V and J genes are TRBV27 and TRBJ1-1, with TRBD1 matching over 10 bases. Per germline, CDR1 MNHEY and CDR2 SMNVEV (reference sequence). V trimming: 4 bases; J trimming: 7 bases; junction bases outside the gene matches: 12. The CDR3 has 16 amino acids. CDR3 protein: CASSSRQGALWGEAFF. The CDR3 coding sequence is TGTGCCAGCAGTTCCCGACAGGGGGCGCTTTGGGGTGAAGCTTTCTTT.